Shown below are 25 T cell receptor beta chains from a single sample sequenced in a study of T cells after yellow fever vaccination. MiXCR, run by TCRdb on the 5' RACE reads, gives a single entry per CDR3 protein. The sample includes about 360,000 distinct CDR3 sequences, more than 5.5% of them seen just once. The material sequenced was PBMCs, taken 5 days after the yellow fever booster vaccination. These receptor sequences come from a man aged 25-40 years who received the YFV17D yellow fever vaccine.

This clonotype was seen ten or more times. The J gene is TRBJ2-1, the V gene TRBV12-3 or TRBV12-4; no firm D call. The V end lost 1 base, the J end lost 4 bases, and 5 bases lay between the germline ends. This CDR3 region has 13 residues. CDR3 in amino acids: CASSLGPYNEQFF. DNA of the CDR3: TGTGCCAGCAGTTTAGGACCATACAATGAGCAGTTCTTC.

This clonotype was seen ten or more times. The rearrangement uses TRBV20-1 and TRBJ2-7; tentatively, D is TRBD1 or TRBD2 (7 bases each). Trimming stripped 3 bases from V and 7 bases from J, with 25 bases between. The V gene's germline CDR1 is DFQATT and CDR2 SNEGSKA (reference sequence). This CDR3 has 16 residues. In DNA, the CDR3 is TGCAGTGCTAGTTTATTAGGGGGCGAGCGGGGAAGGGAGCAGTACTTC. Protein: CSASLLGGERGREQYF.

This clonotype was detected ten times or more. This chain connects TRBV7-2 to TRBJ2-5; possibly TRBD2 for D (5 bases). Germline V gene sequence: CDR1 SGHTA, CDR2 FQGNSA. V was clipped by 2 bases and J by 3 bases, with 16 bases between them. This CDR3 is 16 amino acids long. The DNA of the CDR3 is TGTGCCAGCAGCTTAATTGCGAGGGTAGGAGAAGAGACCCAGTACTTC. The encoded protein is CASSLIARVGEETQYF.

This clonotype was observed many times. The V gene is TRBV7-2, the J gene TRBJ2-1, with TRBD2 identical over 9 bases. The length of the CDR3 is 14 residues. Germline values: CDR1 SGHTA, CDR2 FQGNSA. J gave up 6 bases and V 8 bases, and 8 bases lay outside the gene matches. The CDR3 loop reads CASGSAGGINEQFF. The CDR3 DNA is TGTGCCAGCGGCTCGGCGGGAGGGATCAATGAGCAGTTCTTC.

The chain uses TRBV20-1 and TRBJ2-1, with D possibly matching TRBD2 (6 bases). The V and J ends lost 2 bases and 9 bases respectively, with 17 bases between them. CDR3 length: 14 amino acids. Germline CDR1 and CDR2: DFQATT and SNEGSKA (reference sequence). Here the CDR3 DNA reads TGCAGTGCTAGAAAGGTAGCTAGCGTCGGTGAGCAGTTCTTC. Amino acids: CSARKVASVGEQFF.

The chain links TRBV12-3 or TRBV12-4 to TRBJ2-6; D remains ambiguous. The CDR3 totals 15 residues. Trimming left V 5 bases short and J 8 bases short, with 16 bases between. For the CDR3, the DNA is TGTGCCAGCAGTCCCTTCCTGAGCAGCTCCAACGTCCTGACTTTC. Its protein product is CASSPFLSSSNVLTF.

This clonotype showed up just a few times. The chain couples TRBV29-1 to TRBJ2-7; possibly TRBD2 for D (6 bases). This CDR3 contains 13 residues. The V gene lost 7 bases and the J gene lost 6 bases, with 19 bases spanning the gap. Germline assignment: CDR1 SQVTM and CDR2 ANQGSEA. Here the CDR3 DNA reads TGCAGCGCATCACGTGGGGCCGGGGGCGAGCAGTACTTC. Amino acids: CSASRGAGGEQYF.

This sequence joins TRBV20-1 and TRBJ2-5; unclear D gene. The germline V and J ends were trimmed by 6 bases and 4 bases, with 12 bases remaining between them. This CDR3 has 12 residues. Looked up from germline, CDR1 is DFQATT and CDR2 is SNEGSKA (reference sequence). CDR3 sequence: CSANDFRETQYF. The CDR3 DNA follows: TGCAGTGCCAATGATTTCAGAGAGACCCAGTACTTC.

This clonotype was counted a few times. CDR3 residues: CASREGPVETQYF. The CDR3 bases are TGCGCCAGCCGGGAGGGCCCGGTTGAGACCCAGTACTTC. The V and J genes are TRBV5-1 and TRBJ2-5; TRBD2 agrees at 8 bases. V shed 7 bases, J shed 5 bases, and the junction held 7 bases outside the gene matches. CDR3 length: 13 amino acids. Germline V gene sequence: CDR1 SGHRS, CDR2 YFSETQ.

The rearrangement links TRBV12-3 or TRBV12-4 to TRBJ2-5; D is uncertain. V gave up 0 bases and J gave up 9 bases, with 14 bases separating them. The CDR3 sequence is 14 residues long. The CDR3, as DNA: TGTGCCAGCAGTTTAGCCCGGGTTCGTGGGCCCCAGTACTTC. This encodes CASSLARVRGPQYF.

This clonotype was found a few times. The rearrangement uses TRBV19 and TRBJ2-6; 9 positions match TRBD1. Germline CDR1 LNHDA, CDR2 SQIVND (reference sequence). With V trimmed by 6 bases and J by 0 bases, 6 bases remained unmatched. The CDR3 consists of 17 residues. DNA for the CDR3: TGTGCCAGTAGCCGGGACAGGGAGTACTCTGGGGCCAACGTCCTGACTTTC. This encodes CASSRDREYSGANVLTF.

This clonotype was recorded many times. This sequence joins TRBV5-1 and TRBJ2-1, with 9 positions matching TRBD1. CDR1 SGHRS and CDR2 YFSETQ come from the germline V gene. J gave up 7 bases and V 0 bases, and 2 bases lay outside the gene matches. The CDR3 has 14 amino acids. The CDR3 DNA reads TGCGCCAGCAGCTTGGAACAGGGGGCAAATGAGCAGTTCTTC. Translated, it gives CASSLEQGANEQFF.

There are a few counts of this clonotype. V and J are TRBV7-2 and TRBJ2-5; TRBD2 matches 14 bases. Germline V gene data show CDR1 as SGHTA and CDR2 as FQGNSA. The junction had 3 bases not matched to a gene; V was cut back by 3 bases and J by 3 bases. CDR3 size: 16 residues. For the CDR3, the DNA is TGTGCCAGCAGCTTGACTAGCGGGAGGGCCGAAGAGACCCAGTACTTC. Translating gives CASSLTSGRAEETQYF.

This clonotype was observed many times. The V call is TRBV7-2, the J call TRBJ2-3; TRBD2 matches 11 bases. With V trimmed by 5 bases and J by 5 bases, 3 bases remained unmatched. Germline-derived CDR1 and CDR2 are SGHTA and FQGNSA. This CDR3 is 14 amino acids long. The chain's CDR3 is CASSAGLAGDTQYF. The CDR3 DNA is TGTGCCAGCAGCGCTGGACTAGCGGGAGATACGCAGTATTTT.

There are a few counts of this clonotype. This chain links TRBV4-3 with TRBJ2-5; D uncertain. The CDR3 has 13 amino acids. The V gene lost 2 bases and the J gene lost 4 bases, with 8 bases spanning the gap. CDR1 LGHNA and CDR2 YSLEER come from the germline V gene. The CDR3 loop reads CASSQLVGETQYF. The DNA of the CDR3 is TGCGCCAGCAGCCAATTAGTTGGAGAGACCCAGTACTTC.

This clonotype has a single count. It may be a read error: a sequence one base away is much more abundant. Because it lacks the conserved phenylalanine or tryptophan at the end, this CDR3 is likely a read error. No DNA is shown, since the ends of the CDR3 on it are uncertain; the CDR3 is the one TCRdb lists. The chain carries TRBV7-2 and TRBJ2-1; the table's D call of TRBD2 was not tested on the DNA. CDR1 and CDR2 (germline): SGHTA, FQGNSA. With termini counted, the CDR3 has 14 amino acids. CDR3: CASSLGPLPGGEFL.

This clonotype was observed many times. This chain joins TRBV6-1 and TRBJ1-2; a weak D match, TRBD1 (6 bases). This CDR3 spans 15 amino acids. CDR1 MNHNS and CDR2 SASEGT come from the germline V gene. Trimming stripped 6 bases from V and 2 bases from J, with 16 bases between. CDR3 region: CASRDGGGNNYGYTF. The CDR3 coding sequence is TGTGCCAGCAGGGACGGAGGGGGAAACAACTATGGCTACACCTTC.

The chain joins TRBV27 to TRBJ1-1; possible D gene TRBD1, 6 bases. The CDR3 runs to 12 residues. The germline CDR1 and CDR2 sequences are MNHEY and SMNVEV (reference sequence). The V end was cut by 5 bases, the J end by 11 bases, with 15 bases between. CDR3 coding DNA: TGTGCCAGCAGTAACCCGGACAGAGTGGCTTTCTTT. Translating gives CASSNPDRVAFF.

This clonotype was found many times. The chain joins TRBV6-1 to TRBJ2-3, with D perhaps being TRBD1 or TRBD2 (5 bases each). There are 16 residues in the CDR3. V was pared by 4 bases and J by 4 bases, with 18 bases between. Germline assignment: CDR1 MNHNS and CDR2 SASEGT. The CDR3 spells CASSGPGTVGADTQYF. The CDR3 nucleotides read TGTGCCAGCAGTGGCCCTGGGACCGTGGGCGCAGATACGCAGTATTTT.

V and J are TRBV7-9 and TRBJ2-5; TRBD2 is a possible D gene (6 bases). Germline V gene lookup returns CDR1 SEHNR and CDR2 FQNEAQ (reference sequence). Trimming took off 2 bases at V and 4 bases at J, with 11 bases between the two ends. This CDR3 is 14 amino acids long. In DNA form, the CDR3 reads TGTGCCAGCAGCTTACCTGGGGGACTAGAGACCCAGTACTTC. The encoded protein is CASSLPGGLETQYF.

This clonotype was picked up many times. The rearrangement joins TRBV20-1 to TRBJ2-3; a possible D gene is TRBD2 (6 bases). With 3 bases removed from V and 6 bases from J, the gap between germline ends came to 16 bases. This CDR3 is built from 14 residues. CDR1 and CDR2 from the germline V gene are DFQATT and SNEGSKA (reference sequence). The chain's CDR3 is CSASVIAAGDTQYF. Here the CDR3 DNA reads TGCAGTGCTAGCGTAATAGCGGCCGGGGATACGCAGTATTTT.

This CDR3 reads CASAGGNGNSYEQYF. As DNA, the CDR3 is TGTGCCAGCGCAGGGGGGAACGGGAACTCCTACGAGCAGTACTTC. The rearrangement uses TRBV18 and TRBJ2-7; possible D gene TRBD1, 7 bases. The germline V gene has CDR1 KGHSH and CDR2 LQKENI. V was trimmed by 8 bases and J by 0 bases, leaving 17 bases between them. The CDR3 contains 15 residues.

Turning to this clonotype: A read error may be the cause here, since a much bigger clone is one base away. The gene calls are TRBV15 and TRBJ2-1, with D maybe TRBD2 (6 bases). The CDR3 runs 14 residues. V was cut by 5 bases and J by 7 bases, with 15 bases left in between. CDR1 and CDR2 (germline): LNHNV, YYDKDF (reference sequence). The CDR3 region has the DNA TGTGCCACCAGCCCATTGGCTAGCGCAAATGAGCAGTTCTTC. It is translated as CATSPLASANEQFF.

This clonotype was found many times. V is TRBV29-1 and J is TRBJ2-7; D is perhaps TRBD2 (5 bases). The V gene lost 5 bases and the J gene lost 5 bases, with 13 bases spanning the gap. From germline, CDR1 is SQVTM and CDR2 ANQGSEA. The CDR3 is made up of 12 amino acids. The CDR3 DNA sequence: TGCAGCGTTTCAGAGAGAGGGAACGAGCAGTACTTC. It yields the protein CSVSERGNEQYF.

This clonotype was counted only a few times. V usage is TRBV6-1 and J usage is TRBJ2-3, with 10 bases fitting TRBD1. After removal of 6 bases from V and 0 bases from J, the junction contained 3 bases not matched to a gene. The length of the CDR3 is 15 residues. CDR1 is MNHNS and CDR2 is SASEGT in the germline V gene. CDR3 DNA sequence: TGTGCCAGCAGAAGACAGGGGGCTAGCACAGATACGCAGTATTTT. Protein product: CASRRQGASTDTQYF.